These T cell receptor beta chains were read from a single sample in a study of CD8+CD57+ T cells in acquired aplastic anemia. TCRdb re-called the reads through MiXCR, storing one row per CDR3 protein. The sample records 100,000 to 150,000 distinct CDR3 sequences, around 48% being singletons. Sequenced: sorted CD4+, CD8+, or CD8+CD57+ T cells (not recorded which) from PBMCs. The origin of the receptors is a human donor in good health, serving as a control. Both conserved end residues are part of each CDR3. D genes are given only for firm matches. Part of the rows lack a size; the others show once, few, many or a class for expanded clones.

V gene: TRBV2; clone size: .; D gene: TRBD2; J gene: TRBJ2-3; CDR3 protein: CASSDPSGRGTDTQYF; CDR3 DNA: TGTGCCAGCAGTGATCCTAGCGGGAGGGGGACAGATACGCAGTATTTT
V gene: TRBV12-3/TRBV12-4; clone size: once; D gene: .; J gene: TRBJ2-7; CDR3 protein: CASRRTVSYEQYF; CDR3 DNA: TGTGCCAGCAGGAGGACAGTCTCATACGAGCAGTACTTC
V gene: TRBV7-9; clone size: .; D gene: .; J gene: TRBJ1-2; CDR3 protein: CASSRSVGDYGYTF; CDR3 DNA: TGTGCCAGCAGCCGATCGGTGGGTGACTATGGCTACACCTTC
V gene: TRBV4-1; clone size: .; D gene: .; J gene: TRBJ1-1; CDR3 protein: CASSPSGGHTEAFF; CDR3 DNA: TGTGCCAGCAGCCCCTCGGGGGGGCACACTGAAGCTTTCTTT
V gene: TRBV25-1; clone size: once; D gene: .; J gene: TRBJ2-7; CDR3 protein: CAWSVWLPGAYEQYF; CDR3 DNA: TGTGCCTGGAGTGTATGGCTCCCCGGAGCCTACGAGCAGTACTTC
V gene: TRBV25-1; clone size: .; D gene: .; J gene: TRBJ2-7; CDR3 protein: CASSEWEAYEQYF; CDR3 DNA: TGTGCCAGCAGTGAATGGGAAGCCTACGAGCAGTACTTC
V gene: TRBV10-3; clone size: .; D gene: TRBD2; J gene: TRBJ2-1; CDR3 protein: CAIRGGLAGDLDHNEQFF; CDR3 DNA: TGTGCCATCCGGGGCGGACTAGCGGGGGACCTGGATCACAATGAGCAGTTCTTC
V gene: TRBV11-1; clone size: .; D gene: TRBD2; J gene: TRBJ2-7; CDR3 protein: CASSLVAGGPSYEQYF; CDR3 DNA: TGTGCCAGCAGCTTAGTGGCGGGAGGGCCGTCCTACGAGCAGTACTTC
V gene: TRBV3-1; clone size: few; D gene: .; J gene: TRBJ2-4; CDR3 protein: CASSPLGGGKNIQYF; CDR3 DNA: TGTGCCAGCAGCCCCTTAGGGGGGGGCAAAAACATTCAGTACTTC
V gene: TRBV7-2; clone size: many; D gene: .; J gene: TRBJ1-5; CDR3 protein: CASSSGGAQHF; CDR3 DNA: TGTGCCAGCAGCTCCGGCGGGGCCCAGCATTTT
V gene: TRBV5-4; clone size: many; D gene: .; J gene: TRBJ1-1; CDR3 protein: CASSLTGRDTEAFF; CDR3 DNA: TGTGCCAGCAGCTTGACAGGGAGGGACACTGAAGCTTTCTTT
V gene: TRBV7-2; clone size: few; D gene: TRBD1; J gene: TRBJ2-5; CDR3 protein: CASSRAQGPETQYF; CDR3 DNA: TGTGCCAGCAGCCGCGCACAGGGGCCGGAGACCCAGTACTTC
V gene: TRBV14; clone size: many; D gene: TRBD2; J gene: TRBJ2-5; CDR3 protein: CASSLHLSSGGPETQYF; CDR3 DNA: TGTGCCAGCAGCCTCCATTTATCTAGCGGGGGTCCAGAGACCCAGTACTTC
V gene: TRBV7-2; clone size: .; D gene: TRBD1; J gene: TRBJ1-2; CDR3 protein: CASSLWDSYGYTF; CDR3 DNA: TGTGCCAGCAGCTTGTGGGACAGCTATGGCTACACCTTC
V gene: TRBV11-2; clone size: .; D gene: .; J gene: TRBJ2-1; CDR3 protein: CASSFVMKRADQFF; CDR3 DNA: TGTGCCAGCAGCTTCGTCATGAAACGGGCGGACCAGTTCTTC
V gene: TRBV7-8; clone size: many; D gene: .; J gene: TRBJ2-3; CDR3 protein: CASSLGTLSTDTQYF; CDR3 DNA: TGTGCCAGCAGCTTAGGAACGTTAAGCACAGATACGCAGTATTTT
V gene: TRBV13; clone size: .; D gene: TRBD2; J gene: TRBJ2-1; CDR3 protein: CASSSYLAGVYNEQFF; CDR3 DNA: TGTGCCAGCAGCTCCTATCTAGCGGGGGTCTACAATGAGCAGTTCTTC
V gene: TRBV7-2; clone size: many; D gene: .; J gene: TRBJ1-1; CDR3 protein: CASSLDRTEAFF; CDR3 DNA: TGTGCCAGCAGCTTAGACAGGACTGAAGCTTTCTTT
V gene: TRBV2; clone size: .; D gene: .; J gene: TRBJ2-7; CDR3 protein: CASSEGEQYF; CDR3 DNA: TGTGCCAGCAGTGAAGGCGAGCAGTACTTC
V gene: TRBV18; clone size: few; D gene: .; J gene: TRBJ2-3; CDR3 protein: CASSPPVRGTDTQYF; CDR3 DNA: TGTGCCAGCTCACCACCAGTCAGGGGCACAGATACGCAGTATTTT
V gene: TRBV25-1; clone size: .; D gene: TRBD2; J gene: TRBJ2-5; CDR3 protein: CASSLAGGEAQYF; CDR3 DNA: TGTGCCAGCAGTTTAGCCGGGGGGGAGGCCCAGTACTTC
V gene: TRBV14; clone size: many; D gene: .; J gene: TRBJ1-3; CDR3 protein: CASSQDRGPLSGNTIYF; CDR3 DNA: TGTGCCAGCAGCCAAGATCGGGGGCCCCTCTCTGGAAACACCATATATTTT
V gene: TRBV19; clone size: .; D gene: .; J gene: TRBJ2-5; CDR3 protein: CASSIAKGVIEAQYF; CDR3 DNA: TGTGCCAGTAGTATAGCTAAGGGGGTGATTGAGGCCCAGTACTTC
V gene: TRBV10-3; clone size: .; D gene: TRBD1; J gene: TRBJ1-5; CDR3 protein: CAISDRANQPQHF; CDR3 DNA: TGTGCCATCAGCGACAGGGCAAATCAGCCCCAGCATTTT
V gene: TRBV19; clone size: .; D gene: .; J gene: TRBJ2-5; CDR3 protein: CASSEGETQYF; CDR3 DNA: TGTGCCAGCAGTGAGGGTGAGACCCAGTACTTC
V gene: TRBV4-3; clone size: many; D gene: .; J gene: TRBJ2-4; CDR3 protein: CASSPSGKNIQYF; CDR3 DNA: TGCGCCAGCTCCCCTTCGGGCAAAAACATTCAGTACTTC
V gene: TRBV7-3; clone size: .; D gene: .; J gene: TRBJ1-4; CDR3 protein: CASSSDGGYATNEKLFF; CDR3 DNA: TGTGCCAGCAGCTCAGACGGGGGGTACGCAACTAATGAAAAACTGTTTTTT
V gene: TRBV25-1; clone size: .; D gene: TRBD1; J gene: TRBJ1-6; CDR3 protein: CASSELGTGNSPLHF; CDR3 DNA: TGTGCCAGCAGTGAATTGGGGACAGGGAATTCACCCCTCCACTTT
V gene: TRBV2; clone size: many; D gene: TRBD1; J gene: TRBJ2-1; CDR3 protein: CASSPGTASYNEQFF; CDR3 DNA: TGTGCCAGCAGTCCCGGGACAGCCTCCTACAATGAGCAGTTCTTC
V gene: TRBV12-3/TRBV12-4; clone size: many; D gene: TRBD1; J gene: TRBJ2-7; CDR3 protein: CASSSGQKIPYEQYF; CDR3 DNA: TGTGCCAGCAGTTCGGGACAGAAGATTCCCTACGAGCAGTACTTC
V gene: TRBV15; clone size: .; D gene: TRBD2; J gene: TRBJ2-5; CDR3 protein: CATSRDKRAGEETQYF; CDR3 DNA: TGTGCCACCAGCAGAGATAAAAGAGCGGGAGAAGAGACCCAGTACTTC
V gene: TRBV12-5; clone size: few; D gene: .; J gene: TRBJ2-2; CDR3 protein: CASGLTPRELFF; CDR3 DNA: TGTGCTAGTGGCCTGACCCCCCGGGAGCTGTTTTTT
V gene: TRBV20-1; clone size: many; D gene: .; J gene: TRBJ1-6; CDR3 protein: CSARPDFNSPLHF; CDR3 DNA: TGCAGTGCTAGGCCGGATTTTAATTCACCCCTCCACTTT
V gene: TRBV19; clone size: many; D gene: .; J gene: TRBJ2-7; CDR3 protein: CASSAGRGGVSYEQYF; CDR3 DNA: TGTGCCAGTAGCGCGGGGCGGGGCGGTGTGAGCTACGAGCAGTACTTC
V gene: TRBV29-1; clone size: few; D gene: .; J gene: TRBJ2-7; CDR3 protein: CSGRRGHEQYF; CDR3 DNA: TGCAGCGGCCGCAGGGGTCACGAGCAGTACTTC
V gene: TRBV2; clone size: .; D gene: .; J gene: TRBJ1-5; CDR3 protein: CASSPAATGDQPQHF; CDR3 DNA: TGTGCCAGCAGTCCCGCCGCTACTGGTGATCAGCCCCAGCATTTT
V gene: TRBV20-1; clone size: many; D gene: .; J gene: TRBJ1-1; CDR3 protein: CSALGRREAFF; CDR3 DNA: TGCAGTGCTTTAGGGAGGCGGGAAGCTTTCTTT
V gene: TRBV12-3/TRBV12-4; clone size: many; D gene: .; J gene: TRBJ1-3; CDR3 protein: CASSFKASGNTIYF; CDR3 DNA: TGTGCCAGCAGTTTCAAAGCCTCTGGAAACACCATATATTTT
V gene: TRBV6-1; clone size: many; D gene: .; J gene: TRBJ2-1; CDR3 protein: CASIGRSDEQFF; CDR3 DNA: TGTGCCAGCATCGGTAGGTCCGATGAGCAGTTCTTC
V gene: TRBV29-1; clone size: .; D gene: TRBD1; J gene: TRBJ1-2; CDR3 protein: CSVDSGTGKDGYTF; CDR3 DNA: TGCAGCGTTGATTCCGGGACAGGGAAGGATGGCTACACCTTC
V gene: TRBV20-1; clone size: once; D gene: TRBD1; J gene: TRBJ1-2; CDR3 protein: CSVRRDRDGYTF; CDR3 DNA: TGCAGTGTACGACGGGACAGGGACGGCTACACCTTC
V gene: TRBV5-1; clone size: many; D gene: .; J gene: TRBJ1-1; CDR3 protein: CASSLGLQGTEAFF; CDR3 DNA: TGCGCCAGCAGCTTAGGCCTACAGGGCACTGAAGCTTTCTTT
V gene: TRBV5-1; clone size: many; D gene: .; J gene: TRBJ2-3; CDR3 protein: CASRASTDTQYF; CDR3 DNA: TGCGCCAGCAGGGCTAGCACAGATACGCAGTATTTT
V gene: TRBV30; clone size: many; D gene: TRBD1; J gene: TRBJ1-1; CDR3 protein: CAWRQGMNTEAFF; CDR3 DNA: TGTGCCTGGAGACAGGGGATGAACACTGAAGCTTTCTTT
V gene: TRBV7-3; clone size: .; D gene: TRBD1; J gene: TRBJ2-7; CDR3 protein: CASSFGGTGSYEQYF; CDR3 DNA: TGTGCCAGCAGTTTTGGGGGGACAGGGTCGTACGAGCAGTACTTC
V gene: TRBV7-2; clone size: many; D gene: .; J gene: TRBJ2-5; CDR3 protein: CASSLAGQNQETQYF; CDR3 DNA: TGTGCCAGCAGCTTAGCGGGGCAGAACCAAGAGACCCAGTACTTC
V gene: TRBV25-1; clone size: .; D gene: .; J gene: TRBJ2-7; CDR3 protein: CASSDGHYEQYF; CDR3 DNA: TGTGCCAGCAGTGATGGGCACTACGAGCAGTACTTC